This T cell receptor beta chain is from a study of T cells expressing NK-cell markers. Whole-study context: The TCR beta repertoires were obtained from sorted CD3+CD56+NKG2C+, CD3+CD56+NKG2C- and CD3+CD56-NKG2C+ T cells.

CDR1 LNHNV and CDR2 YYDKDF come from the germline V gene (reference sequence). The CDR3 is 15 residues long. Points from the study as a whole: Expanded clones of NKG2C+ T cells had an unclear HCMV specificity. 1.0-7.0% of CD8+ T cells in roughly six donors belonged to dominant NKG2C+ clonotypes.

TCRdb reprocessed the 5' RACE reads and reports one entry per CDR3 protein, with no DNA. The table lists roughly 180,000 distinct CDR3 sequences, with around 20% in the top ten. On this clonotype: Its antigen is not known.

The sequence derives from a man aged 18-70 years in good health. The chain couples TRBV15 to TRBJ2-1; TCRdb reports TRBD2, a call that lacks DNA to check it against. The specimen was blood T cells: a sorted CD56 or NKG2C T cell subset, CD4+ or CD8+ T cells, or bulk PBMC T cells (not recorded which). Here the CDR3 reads CATSAPSGGASEQFF.